These 23 T cell receptor beta chains share one sample of origin, sequenced in a study of monozygotic twins with inflammatory bowel disease. TCRdb reanalyzed the 5' RACE reads, giving one entry per CDR3 protein sequence and no DNA. The sample totals approximately 340,000 distinct CDR3 sequences; its top ten clones hold 2% to 2.5%. The sample comprised blood. These receptors were obtained from a human donor with ulcerative colitis or Crohn's disease, or a healthy co-twin of an affected twin (not recorded which).

The chain carries TRBV5-4 and TRBJ2-3; TCRdb's D call, TRBD1, is unchecked because there is no DNA. The CDR3 spans 16 residues. Germline lookup yields CDR1 SGHNT and CDR2 YYREEE (reference sequence). The CDR3 reads CASSGGTGTVRDTQYF.

The chain combines TRBV7-2 with TRBJ2-5; TCRdb's D call, TRBD2, is unchecked because there is no DNA. The CDR3 is 13 residues long. CDR1 and CDR2 from the germline V gene are SGHTA and FQGNSA. Here the CDR3 reads CASSYRTQETQYF.

The CDR3: CASRIGSSGNTIYF. The chain has TRBV28 and TRBJ1-3. CDR1 and CDR2 (germline): MDHEN, SYDVKM. This CDR3 has 14 amino acids.

The V gene is TRBV12-3 or TRBV12-4, the J gene TRBJ2-7. The CDR3 length is 17 residues. CDR3 region: CASSFRFAGDRSYEQYF.

V usage is TRBV29-1 and J usage is TRBJ2-1. From germline, CDR1 is SQVTM and CDR2 ANQGSEA. CDR3 length: 13 residues. The CDR3 loop reads CSVGQASYNEQFF.

The chain employs TRBV28 and TRBJ2-2. The CDR3 is made up of 18 amino acids. Per the germline V gene, CDR1 is MDHEN and CDR2 is SYDVKM. CDR3 sequence: CASSHNGIGRSSTGELFF.

The V and J genes are TRBV5-6 and TRBJ1-1; there is no DNA to check the TCRdb D call of TRBD1. Germline CDR1 is SGHDT and CDR2 is YYEEEE. The CDR3 has 15 residues. CDR3: CASSDSQGLNTEAFF.

The V and J genes are TRBV6-2 or TRBV6-3 and TRBJ2-7; TCRdb picks TRBD1, but there is no DNA to check that call. CDR3 length: 14 amino acids. CDR1 is MNHEY, CDR2 SVGEGT, per germline. CDR3 amino acids: CASHTRTGNYEQYF.

The rearrangement uses TRBV4-1 and TRBJ2-3; TCRdb names TRBD2, which stays unverified in the absence of DNA. The CDR3 covers 17 residues. Germline assignment: CDR1 MGHRA and CDR2 YSYEKL. The CDR3 is CASSQDVDSGGADTQYF.

The chain is built from TRBV6-5 and TRBJ2-1; TCRdb reports TRBD1, a call that lacks DNA to check it against. The CDR3 has 11 amino acids. Germline values: CDR1 MNHEY, CDR2 SVGAGI. The CDR3 protein is CASSYGTGEFF.

The chain employs TRBV27 and TRBJ2-3; TCRdb returns TRBD1, unconfirmable since there is no DNA. CDR1 MNHEY and CDR2 SMNVEV come from the germline V gene (reference sequence). This CDR3 has 13 amino acids. CDR3 sequence reads: CASRRTDTDTQYF.

This chain connects TRBV12-3 or TRBV12-4 to TRBJ2-1; TCRdb picks TRBD2, but there is no DNA to check that call. The CDR3 consists of 15 residues. Here the CDR3 reads CASTPWGGGAFEQFF.

This chain uses TRBV12-3 or TRBV12-4 with TRBJ2-3; TCRdb lists TRBD2, though no DNA is available to test this call. The CDR3 contains 13 residues. Here the CDR3 reads CASSSGYTDTQYF.

The V call is TRBV13, the J call TRBJ1-3; TCRdb gives TRBD1 as the D gene, but with no DNA this cannot be confirmed. This CDR3 spans 17 amino acids. Germline CDR1 and CDR2: PRHDT and FYEKMQ (reference sequence). The CDR3 loop is CASSRPSGRGFGNTIYF.

V gene TRBV20-1 combines with J gene TRBJ2-1; the TCRdb D gene call, TRBD2, has no DNA to confirm it. CDR3 length equals 15 residues. Germline loops: CDR1 DFQATT, CDR2 SNEGSKA (reference sequence). The CDR3 loop reads CSATKGLAESNEQFF.

V gene TRBV5-1 combines with J gene TRBJ2-5; TCRdb calls TRBD1, which cannot be checked without DNA. The CDR3 consists of 16 residues. The germline gives CDR1 SGHRS, CDR2 YFSETQ. CDR3 in amino acids: CASSGIVMGTQETQYF.

This chain links TRBV29-1 with TRBJ1-3; TCRdb outputs TRBD1, but without DNA this stays unchecked. This CDR3 is built from 13 residues. CDR1 is SQVTM and CDR2 is ANQGSEA in the germline V gene. The CDR3 spells CSVVQGAGNTIYF.

The V gene is TRBV7-6, the J gene TRBJ2-2. Germline lookup yields CDR1 SGHVS and CDR2 FNYEAQ. The CDR3 contains 15 residues. This CDR3 reads CASSVGRLNTGELFF.

The gene calls are TRBV6-5 and TRBJ2-2; the TRBD1 assignment by TCRdb is unverifiable without DNA. The germline gives CDR1 MNHEY, CDR2 SVGAGI. The CDR3 is 12 residues long. The CDR3 reads CASSRVTGELFF.

V usage is TRBV5-1 and J usage is TRBJ2-5; there is no DNA to check the TCRdb D call of TRBD1. The CDR3 consists of 15 residues. Germline CDR1 and CDR2: SGHRS and YFSETQ. The CDR3 region is CASSFSGAYQETQYF.

The chain uses TRBV3-1 and TRBJ1-1; TCRdb's D call of TRBD1 is untestable without DNA. This CDR3 is built from 16 residues. The germline gives CDR1 LGHDT, CDR2 YNNKEL (reference sequence). The CDR3 loop reads CASSQGGGGRDTEAFF.

The V call is TRBV7-2, the J call TRBJ2-5; TCRdb's assignment of TRBD1 cannot be checked, as there is no DNA. Germline CDR1 reads SGHTA; CDR2 reads FQGNSA. The CDR3 runs to 16 residues. Here the CDR3 reads CASSILGQGRLETQYF.

The gene calls are TRBV11-2 and TRBJ2-7; without DNA, the TCRdb call of TRBD2 cannot be checked. Germline V gene data show CDR1 as SGHAT and CDR2 as FQNNGV. This CDR3 has 19 amino acids. The CDR3 protein is CASRGQGGTSGETNYEQYF.